This T cell receptor (beta chain) was sequenced in a study of blood T cells in healthy people across ages. The germline gives CDR1 DFQATT, CDR2 SNEGSKA (reference sequence). The V and J ends lost 6 bases and 2 bases respectively, with 14 bases between them. This CDR3 contains 14 residues. Ten or more counts support this clonotype. Then a second PCR, running roughly 7 to 12 cycles, was carried out with a sample-barcoded 5' primer and a J-beta primer mix. One entry per CDR3 protein results from TCRdb running MiXCR on the 5' RACE reads. Here the sample spans approximately 810,000 distinct CDR3 sequences, more than 25% being singletons.

Sequenced material: blood. This chain connects TRBV20-1 to TRBJ2-1; the D gene is possibly TRBD1 (6 bases). The TCR comes from an elderly woman in good health. CDR3 DNA sequence: TGCAGTGCAACACCCGGGACACCCTACAATGAGCAGTTCTTC. Translating gives CSATPGTPYNEQFF.